This is a list of T cell receptor beta chains from one sample in a study of shared clonotypes between healthy human individuals. The table came from immunoSEQ multiplex PCR; TCRdb's copy has only in-frame clones and leaves some out. The repertoire includes 2 million to 2.5 million clones, more than 80% of them detected once, and 0.39% sits in the top ten. The material sequenced was naive CD4+ T cells from PBMCs. These receptors were taken from a man younger than 35 in good health. Some clones in this sample may be carry-over from other donors' samples. Both conserved end residues are part of each CDR3. Each record gives: V gene, CDR3 protein.

>TRBV18
CASSPPKTGLTGELFF
>TRBV11-2
CASSLRFQVSVPYEQYF
>TRBV10-3
CAISAGGPARREQYF
>TRBV9
CASSGQGEIYEQYF
>TRBV15
CATSRGREVGNEQFF
>TRBV27
CASSLVGQGHGYTF
>TRBV14
CASSQARRWGFDYGYTF
>TRBV5-1
CASSLGRGRLTPFEQYF
>TRBV6-1
CASSGQGAGDEQYF
>TRBV7-9
CASSARGARTYEQYF
>TRBV28
CASSLGTGEAFF
>TRBV19
CASSRTSGSEQYF
>TRBV7-6
CASSVKRDIQYF
>TRBV11-3
CASSWGLADSNEQFF
>TRBV7-9
CASRPASGSDEQYF
>TRBV30
CAWSVGVAVSNEQFF
>TRBV28
CASSFAGLTYEQYF
>TRBV28
CASSSRLAGGTDTQYF
>TRBV4-1
CASSQDMGLNEKLFF
>TRBV9
CASSVSGSSYNEQFF
>TRBV7-9
CASSLDIYSYEQHF
>TRBV25-1
CASSRGTGELFF
>TRBV7-3
CASSPYREYNEQFF
>TRBV5-6
CASSLFTYPYGYTF
>TRBV4-3
CASSQEPRDRETYSNQPQHF
>TRBV5-1
CASKEDTGELFF
>TRBV28
CASKGGDRYYGYTF
>TRBV7-8
CASSPRRTSGRGEFF
>TRBV18
CASSKGNEQYF
>TRBV9
CASSVLAGADTQYF
>TRBV30
CARRDILDSPLHF
>TRBV18
CASSPPARGEDSYEQYF
>TRBV28
CASTELAGGPFYNEQFF
>TRBV28
CASSPRGRNQPQHF
>TRBV6-5
CASRGQGSSTDTQYF
>TRBV5-8
CASSDGMTPDQPQHF